This T cell receptor (beta chain) was recorded in a study of shared clonotypes between healthy human individuals. Study outcomes and limitations: Read depth was anticipated to influence clonotype sharing among donors. Between a handful of donors, naive CD4 clonotypes were shared at a level of about 5.3%.

As for this clone: Its cognate antigen is unknown.

Genomic DNA from each subset was divided evenly over several immunoSEQ plates. Using immunoSEQ multiplex PCR, the repertoire was profiled, and TCRdb retains in-frame clones only, with some absent. The data hold fewer than 2.5 million clones, with over 85% observed a single time. CD4+ cells were split into CD45RA+ naive and CD45RA-negative memory subsets. The CDR3 has 15 amino acids. V was shortened by 0 bases and J by 7 bases, with 14 bases between the two germline ends. Germline lookup yields CDR1 SGHRS and CDR2 YFSETQ. J is TRBJ1-5 and V is TRBV5-1; D is unclear. The sequenced sample consisted of naive CD4+ T cells from PBMCs. Stated subset: CD45RA+ positively selected. This TCR derives from a man aged 18 to 29 in good health. Some clones in this sample may be carry-over from other donors' samples. The CDR3 sequence is CASSLDGIPGQPQHF. The CDR3 nucleotides are TGCGCCAGCAGCTTGGACGGGATCCCCGGGCAGCCCCAGCATTTT.